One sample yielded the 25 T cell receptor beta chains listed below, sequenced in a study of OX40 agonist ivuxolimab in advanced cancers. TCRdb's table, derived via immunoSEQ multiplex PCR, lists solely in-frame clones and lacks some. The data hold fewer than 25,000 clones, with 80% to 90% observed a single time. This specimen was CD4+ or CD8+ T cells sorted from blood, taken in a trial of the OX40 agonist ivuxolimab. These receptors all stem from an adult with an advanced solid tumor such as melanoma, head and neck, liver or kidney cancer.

Here the CDR3 reads CASSGTGPYGYTF. The CDR3 DNA follows: TGTGCCAGCAGCGGGACAGGCCCCTATGGCTACACCTTC. The chain employs TRBV5-4 and TRBJ1-2; 8 bases align to TRBD1. The germline V gene has CDR1 SGHNT and CDR2 YYREEE (reference sequence). The junction had 3 bases not matched to a gene; V was cut back by 4 bases and J by 4 bases. This CDR3 has 13 amino acids.

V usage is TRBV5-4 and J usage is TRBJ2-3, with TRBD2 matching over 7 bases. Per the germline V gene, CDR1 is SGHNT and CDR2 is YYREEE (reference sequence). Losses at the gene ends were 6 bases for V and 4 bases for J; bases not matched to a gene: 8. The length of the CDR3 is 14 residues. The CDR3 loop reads CASMGGSGADTQYF. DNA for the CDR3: TGTGCCAGCATGGGGGGGTCAGGTGCAGATACGCAGTATTTT.

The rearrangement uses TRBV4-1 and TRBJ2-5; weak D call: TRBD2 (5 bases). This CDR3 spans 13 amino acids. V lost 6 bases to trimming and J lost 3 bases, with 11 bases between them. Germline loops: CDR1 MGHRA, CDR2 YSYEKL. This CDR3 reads CASSEGGKETQYF. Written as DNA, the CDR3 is TGCGCCAGCAGTGAGGGCGGAAAAGAGACCCAGTACTTC.

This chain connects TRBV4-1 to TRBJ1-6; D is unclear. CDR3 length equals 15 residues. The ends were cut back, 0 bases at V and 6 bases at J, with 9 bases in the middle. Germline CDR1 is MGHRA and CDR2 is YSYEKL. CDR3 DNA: TGCGCCAGCAGCCAAGATCTCCCTACTAATTCACCCCTCCACTTT. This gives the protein CASSQDLPTNSPLHF.

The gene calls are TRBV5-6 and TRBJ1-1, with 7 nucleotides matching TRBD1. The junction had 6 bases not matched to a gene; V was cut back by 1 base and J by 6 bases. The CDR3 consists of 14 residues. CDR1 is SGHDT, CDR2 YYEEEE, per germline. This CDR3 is CASSLYRGKSEAFF. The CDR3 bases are TGTGCCAGCAGCTTGTACAGGGGTAAATCTGAAGCTTTCTTT.

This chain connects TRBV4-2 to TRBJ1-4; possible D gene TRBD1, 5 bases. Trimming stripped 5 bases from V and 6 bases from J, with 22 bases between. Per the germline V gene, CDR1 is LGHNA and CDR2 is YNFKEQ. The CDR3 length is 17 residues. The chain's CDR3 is CASSLISSARVDEKLFF. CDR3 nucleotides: TGTGCCAGCAGCTTGATTTCGTCGGCCAGGGTAGATGAAAAACTGTTTTTT.

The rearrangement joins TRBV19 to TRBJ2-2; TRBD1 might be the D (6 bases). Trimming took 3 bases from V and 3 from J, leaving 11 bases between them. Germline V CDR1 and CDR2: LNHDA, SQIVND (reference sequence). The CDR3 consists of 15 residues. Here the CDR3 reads CASSISGVDTGELFF. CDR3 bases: TGTGCCAGTAGTATTTCAGGGGTCGACACCGGGGAGCTGTTTTTT.

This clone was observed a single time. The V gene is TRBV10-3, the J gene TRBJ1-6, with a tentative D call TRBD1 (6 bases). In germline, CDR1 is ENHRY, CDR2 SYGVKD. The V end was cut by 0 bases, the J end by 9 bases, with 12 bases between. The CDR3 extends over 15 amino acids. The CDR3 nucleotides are TGTGCCATCAGTGAGTCAAACAGGGTAGTTTCACCCCTCCACTTT. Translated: CAISESNRVVSPLHF.

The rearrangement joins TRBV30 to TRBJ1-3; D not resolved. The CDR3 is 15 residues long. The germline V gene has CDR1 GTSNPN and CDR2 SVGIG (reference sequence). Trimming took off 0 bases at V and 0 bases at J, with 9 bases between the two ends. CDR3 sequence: CAWSVGTNSGNTIYF. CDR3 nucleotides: TGTGCCTGGAGTGTAGGCACCAACTCTGGAAACACCATATATTTT.

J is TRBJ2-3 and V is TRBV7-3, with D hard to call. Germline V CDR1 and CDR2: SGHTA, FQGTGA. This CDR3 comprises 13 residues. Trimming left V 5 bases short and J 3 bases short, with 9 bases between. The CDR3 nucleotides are TGTGCCAGCAGCGGCCTAGGAACAGATACGCAGTATTTT. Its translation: CASSGLGTDTQYF.

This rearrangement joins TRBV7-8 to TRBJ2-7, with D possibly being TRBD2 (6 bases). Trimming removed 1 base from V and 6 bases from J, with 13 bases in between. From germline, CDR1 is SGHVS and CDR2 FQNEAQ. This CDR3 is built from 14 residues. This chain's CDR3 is CASSLGGGRGEQYF. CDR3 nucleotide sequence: TGTGCCAGCAGCTTAGGGGGTGGGCGGGGCGAGCAGTACTTC.

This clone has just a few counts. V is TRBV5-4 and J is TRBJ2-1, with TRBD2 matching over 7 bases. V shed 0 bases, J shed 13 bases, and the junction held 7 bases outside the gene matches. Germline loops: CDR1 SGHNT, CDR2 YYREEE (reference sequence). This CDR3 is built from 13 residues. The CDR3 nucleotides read TGTGCCAGCAGCTTGGTGTCTAGCGGAAACCAGTTCTTC. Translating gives CASSLVSSGNQFF.

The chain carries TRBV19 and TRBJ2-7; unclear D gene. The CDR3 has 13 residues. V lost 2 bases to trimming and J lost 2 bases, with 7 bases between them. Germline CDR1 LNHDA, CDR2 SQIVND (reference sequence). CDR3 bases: TGTGCCAGTAGTATAACAGAGGCCTACGAGCAGTACTTC. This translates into CASSITEAYEQYF.

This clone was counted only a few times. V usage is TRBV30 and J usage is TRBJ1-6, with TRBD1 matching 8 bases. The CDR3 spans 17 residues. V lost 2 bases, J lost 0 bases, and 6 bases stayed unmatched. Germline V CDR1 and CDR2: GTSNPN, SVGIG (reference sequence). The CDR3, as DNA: TGTGCCTGGAGTATCGACAGGGGAACCTCCTATAATTCACCCCTCCACTTT. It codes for CAWSIDRGTSYNSPLHF.

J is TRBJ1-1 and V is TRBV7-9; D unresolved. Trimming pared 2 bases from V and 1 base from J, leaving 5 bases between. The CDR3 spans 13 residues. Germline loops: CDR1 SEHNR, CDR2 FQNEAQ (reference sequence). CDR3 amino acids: CASSLFGNTEAFF. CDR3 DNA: TGTGCCAGCAGCTTATTCGGGAACACTGAAGCTTTCTTT.

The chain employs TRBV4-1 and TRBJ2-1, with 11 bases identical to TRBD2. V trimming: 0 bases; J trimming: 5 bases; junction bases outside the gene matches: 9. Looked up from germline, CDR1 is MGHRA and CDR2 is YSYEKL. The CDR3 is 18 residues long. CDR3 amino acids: CASSQEGLAGGWDNEQFF. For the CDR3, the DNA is TGCGCCAGCAGCCAAGAAGGTCTAGCGGGAGGATGGGACAATGAGCAGTTCTTC.

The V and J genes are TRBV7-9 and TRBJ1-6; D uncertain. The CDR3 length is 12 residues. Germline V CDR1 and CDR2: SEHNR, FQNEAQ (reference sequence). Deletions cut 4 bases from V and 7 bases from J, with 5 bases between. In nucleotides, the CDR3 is TGTGCCAGCAGCTCGGGGAATTCACCCCTCCACTTT. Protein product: CASSSGNSPLHF.

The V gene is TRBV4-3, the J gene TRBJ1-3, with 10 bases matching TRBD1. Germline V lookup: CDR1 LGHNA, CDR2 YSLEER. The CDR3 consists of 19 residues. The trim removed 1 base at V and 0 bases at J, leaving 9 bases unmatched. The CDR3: CASSQADRGRIHSGNTIYF. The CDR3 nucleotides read TGCGCCAGCAGCCAAGCCGACAGGGGGCGAATACACTCTGGAAACACCATATATTTT.

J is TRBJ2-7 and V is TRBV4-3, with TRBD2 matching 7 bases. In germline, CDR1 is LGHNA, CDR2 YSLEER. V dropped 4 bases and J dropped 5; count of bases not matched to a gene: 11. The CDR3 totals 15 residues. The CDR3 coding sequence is TGCGCCAGCAGCCTGGACCGAACTAGCGCTGACGAGCAGTACTTC. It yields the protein CASSLDRTSADEQYF.

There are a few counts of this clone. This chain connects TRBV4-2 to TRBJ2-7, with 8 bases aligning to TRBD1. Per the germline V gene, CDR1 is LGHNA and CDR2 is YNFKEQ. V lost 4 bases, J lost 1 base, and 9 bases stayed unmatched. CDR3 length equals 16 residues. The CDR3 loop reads CASSLTAGTGSYEQYF. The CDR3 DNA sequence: TGTGCCAGCAGCCTAACCGCCGGGACAGGATCCTACGAGCAGTACTTC.

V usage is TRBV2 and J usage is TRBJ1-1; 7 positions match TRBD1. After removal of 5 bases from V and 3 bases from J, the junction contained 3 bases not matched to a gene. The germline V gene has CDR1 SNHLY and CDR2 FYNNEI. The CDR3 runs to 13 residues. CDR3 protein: CASSFGQDTEAFF. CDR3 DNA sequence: TGTGCCAGCAGTTTCGGACAGGACACTGAAGCTTTCTTT.

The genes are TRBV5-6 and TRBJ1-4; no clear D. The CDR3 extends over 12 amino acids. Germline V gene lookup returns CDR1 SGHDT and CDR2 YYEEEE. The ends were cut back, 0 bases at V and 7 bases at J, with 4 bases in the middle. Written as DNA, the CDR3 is TGTGCCAGCAGCTTGGAAAGTGAAAAACTGTTTTTT. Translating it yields CASSLESEKLFF. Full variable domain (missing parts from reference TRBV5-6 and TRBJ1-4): DAGVTQSPTHLIKTRGQQVTLRCSPKSGHDTVSWYQQALGQGPQFIFQYYEEEERQRGNFPDRFSGHQFPNYSSELNVNALLLGDSALYLCASSLESEKLFFGSGTQLSVL.

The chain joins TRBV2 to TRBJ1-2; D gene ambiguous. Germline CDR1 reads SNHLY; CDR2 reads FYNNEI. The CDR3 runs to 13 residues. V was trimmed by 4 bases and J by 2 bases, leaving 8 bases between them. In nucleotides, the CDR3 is TGTGCCAGCAGTGTTAGACCGAACTATGGCTACACCTTC. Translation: CASSVRPNYGYTF.

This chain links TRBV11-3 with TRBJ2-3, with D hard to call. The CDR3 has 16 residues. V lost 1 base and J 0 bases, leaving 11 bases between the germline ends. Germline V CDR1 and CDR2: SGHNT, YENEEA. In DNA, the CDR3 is TGTGCCAGCAGCTTAGCGGCAGGAACTAGCACAGATACGCAGTATTTT. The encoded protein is CASSLAAGTSTDTQYF.

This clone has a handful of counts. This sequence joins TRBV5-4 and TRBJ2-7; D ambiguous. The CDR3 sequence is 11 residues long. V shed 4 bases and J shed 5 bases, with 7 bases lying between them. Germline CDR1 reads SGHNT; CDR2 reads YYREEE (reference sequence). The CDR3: CASSPGDEQYF. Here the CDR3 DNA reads TGTGCCAGCAGCCCGGGTGACGAGCAGTACTTC.